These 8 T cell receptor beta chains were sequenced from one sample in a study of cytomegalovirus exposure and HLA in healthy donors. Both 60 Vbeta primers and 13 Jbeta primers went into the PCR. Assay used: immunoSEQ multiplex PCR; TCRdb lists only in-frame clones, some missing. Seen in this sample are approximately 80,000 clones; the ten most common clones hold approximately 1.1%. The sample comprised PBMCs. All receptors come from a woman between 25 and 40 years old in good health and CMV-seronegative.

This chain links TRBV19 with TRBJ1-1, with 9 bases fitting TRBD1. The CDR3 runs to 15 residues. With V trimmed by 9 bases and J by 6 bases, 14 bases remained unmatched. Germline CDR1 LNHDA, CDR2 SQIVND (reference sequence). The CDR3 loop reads CASSNRGLVAPEAFF. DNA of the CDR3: TGTGCCAGCTCGAACAGGGGGCTCGTCGCACCTGAAGCTTTCTTT.

The CDR3 sequence is CAWGGQSTNEKLFF. CDR3 bases: TGTGCCTGGGGGGGACAGTCAACTAATGAAAAACTGTTTTTT. The chain uses TRBV30 and TRBJ1-4, with TRBD1 matching over 7 bases. Germline V CDR1 and CDR2: GTSNPN, SVGIG (reference sequence). The CDR3 length is 14 residues. V lost 5 bases to trimming and J lost 0 bases; unmatched junction nucleotides: 3. The full variable domain, in which reference TRBV30 and TRBJ1-4 provide the parts outside the CDR3, is SQTIHQWPATLVQPVGSPLSLECTVEGTSNPNLYWYRQAAGRGLQLLFYSVGIGQISSEVPQNLSASRPQDRQFILSSKKLLLSDSGFYLCAWGGQSTNEKLFFGSGTQLSVL.

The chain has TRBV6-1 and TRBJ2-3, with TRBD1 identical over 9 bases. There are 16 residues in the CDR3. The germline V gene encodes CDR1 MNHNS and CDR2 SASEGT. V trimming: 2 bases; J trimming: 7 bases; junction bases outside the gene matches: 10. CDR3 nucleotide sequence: TGTGCCAGCAGTGAAATCGACAGGGGGGTCGGAAATACGCAGTATTTT. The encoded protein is CASSEIDRGVGNTQYF.

CDR3 bases: TGTGCCAGCTCCACTCAGGGAGGGAATGAAGCTTTCTTT. Translation: CASSTQGGNEAFF. The J gene is TRBJ1-1, the V gene TRBV18; perhaps TRBD1 as D (5 bases). The CDR3 is made up of 13 amino acids. V lost 6 bases to trimming and J lost 7 bases, with 15 bases between them. Per germline, CDR1 KGHSH and CDR2 LQKENI.

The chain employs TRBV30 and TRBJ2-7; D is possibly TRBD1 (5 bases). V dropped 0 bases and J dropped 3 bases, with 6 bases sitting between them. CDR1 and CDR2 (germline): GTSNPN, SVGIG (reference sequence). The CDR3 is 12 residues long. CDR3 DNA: TGTGCCTGGAGTGTCCAGGGCTACGAGCAGTACTTC. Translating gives CAWSVQGYEQYF.

The CDR3 DNA reads as TGTGCCAGTAGTATCACCGCGGCAGCACCCTACGAGCAGTACTTC. Its translation is CASSITAAAPYEQYF. The chain carries TRBV19 and TRBJ2-7; D is uncertain. Trimming left V 3 bases short and J 2 bases short, with 14 bases between. CDR1 and CDR2 (germline): LNHDA, SQIVND (reference sequence). CDR3 length equals 15 residues.

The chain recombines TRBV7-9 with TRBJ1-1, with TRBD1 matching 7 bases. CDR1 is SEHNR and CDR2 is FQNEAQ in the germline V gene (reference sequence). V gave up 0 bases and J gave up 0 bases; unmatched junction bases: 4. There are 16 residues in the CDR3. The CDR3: CASSLAGGDLNTEAFF. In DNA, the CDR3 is TGTGCCAGCAGCTTAGCAGGGGGCGATTTGAACACTGAAGCTTTCTTT.

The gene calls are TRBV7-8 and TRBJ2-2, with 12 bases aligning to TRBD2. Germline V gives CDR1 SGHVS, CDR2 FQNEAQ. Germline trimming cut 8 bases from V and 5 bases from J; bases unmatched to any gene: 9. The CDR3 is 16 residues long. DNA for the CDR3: TGTGCCAGCCAACCGCGACTAGCGGGAGTAACCGGGGAGCTGTTTTTT. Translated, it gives CASQPRLAGVTGELFF.